The present entry profiles one T cell receptor (beta chain) with its context. The antigen is not known. The data belong to a study of type 1 regulatory T cells. Whole-study context: An in vitro protocol generated T-allo10, a Tr1-enriched, alloantigen-specific CD4 T cell product. Study-wide points: Compared with non-type 1 regulatory T cells, type 1 regulatory T cells showed a more restricted TCR repertoire.

This CDR3 region has 16 residues. Germline loops: CDR1 SGHRS, CDR2 YFSETQ. V lost 3 bases and J lost 2; bases outside the gene matches: 7. Using its own MiXCR run on the reads, TCRdb lists one record per CDR3 protein. The data show around 64,000 distinct CDR3 sequences, less than 25% seen once. The sequence was obtained from a human donor in good health. This sequence joins TRBV5-1 and TRBJ2-1, with TRBD1 matching over 8 bases. Sequencing was done on a sample of cultured type 1 regulatory T (Tr1) cells, either the whole culture or a sorted fraction (not recorded which). The CDR3 spells CASSSTGDSPYNEQFF. CDR3 nucleotide sequence: TGCGCCAGCAGCTCGACAGGGGATAGCCCCTACAATGAGCAGTTCTTC. Supplemented by reference TRBV5-1 and TRBJ2-1, the full variable domain reads KAGVTQTPRYLIKTRGQQVTLSCSPISGHRSVSWYQQTPGQGLQFLFEYFSETQRNKGNFPGRFSGRQFSNSRSEMNVSTLELGDSALYLCASSSTGDSPYNEQFFGPGTRLTVL.